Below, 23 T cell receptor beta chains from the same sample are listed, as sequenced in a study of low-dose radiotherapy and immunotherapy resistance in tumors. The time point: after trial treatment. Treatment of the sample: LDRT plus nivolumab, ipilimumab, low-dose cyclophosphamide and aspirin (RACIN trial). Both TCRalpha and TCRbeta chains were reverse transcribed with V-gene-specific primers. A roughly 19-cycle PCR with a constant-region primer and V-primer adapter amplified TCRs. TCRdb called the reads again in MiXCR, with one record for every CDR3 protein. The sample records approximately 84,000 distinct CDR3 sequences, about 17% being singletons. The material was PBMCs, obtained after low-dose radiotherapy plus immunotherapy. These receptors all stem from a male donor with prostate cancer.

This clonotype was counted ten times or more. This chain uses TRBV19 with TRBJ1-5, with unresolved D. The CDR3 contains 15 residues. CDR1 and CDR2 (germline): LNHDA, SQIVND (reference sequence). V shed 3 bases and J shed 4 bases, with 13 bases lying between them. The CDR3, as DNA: TGTGCCAGTAGTATCCCAGGACCACTAAATCAGCCCCAGCATTTT. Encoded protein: CASSIPGPLNQPQHF.

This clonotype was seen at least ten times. CDR3 nucleotides: TGCAGCGTTGCGATCGCAGGGGGTGTGGATGAAGCTTTCTTT. Translation gives CSVAIAGGVDEAFF. V gene TRBV29-1 combines with J gene TRBJ1-1; 7 nucleotides match TRBD1. Germline V gene data show CDR1 as SQVTM and CDR2 as ANQGSEA. V was clipped by 4 bases and J by 7 bases; unmatched bases: 12. This CDR3 has 14 residues.

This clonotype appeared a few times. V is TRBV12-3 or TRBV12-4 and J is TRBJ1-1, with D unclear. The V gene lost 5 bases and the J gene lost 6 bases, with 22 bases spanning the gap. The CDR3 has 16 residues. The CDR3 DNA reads TGTGCCAGCAGTCCCATTGGCGCCTTCTCTGGGGCTGAAGCTTTCTTT. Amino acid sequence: CASSPIGAFSGAEAFF.

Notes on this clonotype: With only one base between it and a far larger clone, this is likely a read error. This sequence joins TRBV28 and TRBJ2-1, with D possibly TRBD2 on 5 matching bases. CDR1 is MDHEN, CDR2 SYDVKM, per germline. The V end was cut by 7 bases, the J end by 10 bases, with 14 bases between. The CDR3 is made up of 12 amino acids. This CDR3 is CASMGRGFEQFF. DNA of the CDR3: TGTGCCAGCATGGGCCGGGGTTTCGAGCAGTTCTTC.

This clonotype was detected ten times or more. The CDR3 loop is CASSSQGGGLYEQYF. The DNA of the CDR3 is TGTGCCAGCAGTTCCCAGGGGGGGGGCCTCTACGAGCAGTACTTC. This chain links TRBV28 with TRBJ2-7, with D perhaps TRBD1 or TRBD2 (7 bases each). In germline, CDR1 is MDHEN, CDR2 SYDVKM. The CDR3 covers 15 residues. Between the trimmed V and J ends, which lost 4 bases and 3 bases, there was a span of 16 bases. Full variable domain (outside the CDR3, taken from reference TRBV28 and TRBJ2-7): DVKVTQSSRYLVKRTGEKVFLECVQDMDHENMFWYRQDPGLGLRLIYFSYDVKMKEKGDIPEGYSVSREKKERFSLILESASTNQTSMYLCASSSQGGGLYEQYFGPGTRLTVT.

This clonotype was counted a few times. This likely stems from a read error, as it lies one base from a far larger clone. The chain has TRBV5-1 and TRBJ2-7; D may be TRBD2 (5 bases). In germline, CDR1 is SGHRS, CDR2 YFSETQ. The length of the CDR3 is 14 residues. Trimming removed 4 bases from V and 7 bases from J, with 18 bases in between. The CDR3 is CASSLADSYNEQYF. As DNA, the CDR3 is TGCGCCAGCAGCCTAGCTGATTCCTACAATGAGCAGTACTTC.

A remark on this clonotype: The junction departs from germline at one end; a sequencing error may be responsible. Here the CDR3 reads CTSTATPRETQYF. Written as DNA, the CDR3 is TGCACCAGCACAGCTACCCCACGCGAGACCCAGTACTTC. The rearrangement uses TRBV5-1 and TRBJ2-5; D is undetermined. CDR1 SGHRS and CDR2 YFSETQ come from the germline V gene. The CDR3 sequence is 13 residues long.

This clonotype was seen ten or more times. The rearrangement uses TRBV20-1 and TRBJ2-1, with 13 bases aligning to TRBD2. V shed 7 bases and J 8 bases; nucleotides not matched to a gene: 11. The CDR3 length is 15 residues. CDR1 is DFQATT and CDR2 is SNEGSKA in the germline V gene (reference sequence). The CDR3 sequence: CSGGPGLAGKYEQFF. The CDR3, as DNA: TGCAGTGGCGGACCGGGACTAGCGGGAAAGTATGAGCAGTTCTTC.

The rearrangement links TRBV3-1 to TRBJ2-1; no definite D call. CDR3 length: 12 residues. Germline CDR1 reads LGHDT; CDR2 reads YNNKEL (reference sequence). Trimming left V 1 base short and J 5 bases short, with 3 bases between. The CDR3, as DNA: TGTGCCAGCAGCCAAGGGAACAATGAGCAGTTCTTC. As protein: CASSQGNNEQFF.

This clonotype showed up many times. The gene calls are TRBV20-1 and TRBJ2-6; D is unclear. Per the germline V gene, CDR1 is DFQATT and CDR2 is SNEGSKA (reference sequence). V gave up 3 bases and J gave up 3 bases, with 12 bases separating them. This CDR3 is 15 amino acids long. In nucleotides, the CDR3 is TGCAGTGCTAGCCCGTGGCAGCGTGGGGCCAACGTCCTGACTTTC. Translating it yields CSASPWQRGANVLTF.

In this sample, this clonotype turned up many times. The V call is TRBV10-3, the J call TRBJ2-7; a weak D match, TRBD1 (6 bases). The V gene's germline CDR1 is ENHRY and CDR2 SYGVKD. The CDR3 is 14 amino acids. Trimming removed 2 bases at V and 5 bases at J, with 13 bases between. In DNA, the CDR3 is TGTGCCATCAGTGAGACAGGGAGTCTCGACGAGCAGTACTTC. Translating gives CAISETGSLDEQYF.

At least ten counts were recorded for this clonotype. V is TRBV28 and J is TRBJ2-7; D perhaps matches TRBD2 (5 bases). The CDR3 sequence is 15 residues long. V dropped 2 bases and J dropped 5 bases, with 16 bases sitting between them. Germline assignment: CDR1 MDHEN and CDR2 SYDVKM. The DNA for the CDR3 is TGTGCCAGCAGTTTACTCGGGGAAGGCGTTCACGAGCAGTACTTC. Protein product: CASSLLGEGVHEQYF.

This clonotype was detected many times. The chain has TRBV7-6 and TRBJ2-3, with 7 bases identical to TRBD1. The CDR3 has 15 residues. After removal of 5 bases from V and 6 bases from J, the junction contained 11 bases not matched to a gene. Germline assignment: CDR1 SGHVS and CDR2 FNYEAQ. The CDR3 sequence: CASSPRQGIADTQYF. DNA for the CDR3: TGTGCCAGCAGCCCTCGACAGGGAATCGCGGATACGCAGTATTTT.

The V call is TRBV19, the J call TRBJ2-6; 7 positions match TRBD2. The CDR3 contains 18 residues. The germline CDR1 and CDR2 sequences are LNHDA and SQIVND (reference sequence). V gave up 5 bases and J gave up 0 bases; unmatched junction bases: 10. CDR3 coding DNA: TGTGCCAGTAGTCTGGCTAGCGGCTACAGCTCTGGGGCCAACGTCCTGACTTTC. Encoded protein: CASSLASGYSSGANVLTF.

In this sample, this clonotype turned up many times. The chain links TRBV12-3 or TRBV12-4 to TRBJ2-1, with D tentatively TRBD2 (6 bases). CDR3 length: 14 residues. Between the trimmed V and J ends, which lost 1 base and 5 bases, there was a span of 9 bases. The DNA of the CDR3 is TGTGCCAGCAGTTTAGACCCGGGGGACAATGAGCAGTTCTTC. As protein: CASSLDPGDNEQFF.

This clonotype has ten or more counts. Here the CDR3 reads CASRGFTYEQYF. DNA for the CDR3: TGTGCCAGTAGGGGTTTTACCTACGAGCAGTACTTC. The rearrangement joins TRBV19 to TRBJ2-7, with D unresolved. The ends were cut back, 6 bases at V and 2 bases at J, with 8 bases in the middle. CDR1 and CDR2 (germline): LNHDA, SQIVND (reference sequence). The CDR3 covers 12 residues.

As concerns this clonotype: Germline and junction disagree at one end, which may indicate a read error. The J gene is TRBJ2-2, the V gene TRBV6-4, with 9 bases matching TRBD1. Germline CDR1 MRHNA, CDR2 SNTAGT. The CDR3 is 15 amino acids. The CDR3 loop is CASSYSRDRVRELFF. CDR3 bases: TGTGCCAGCAGTTACTCCCGGGACAGGGTACGGGAGCTGTTTTTT.

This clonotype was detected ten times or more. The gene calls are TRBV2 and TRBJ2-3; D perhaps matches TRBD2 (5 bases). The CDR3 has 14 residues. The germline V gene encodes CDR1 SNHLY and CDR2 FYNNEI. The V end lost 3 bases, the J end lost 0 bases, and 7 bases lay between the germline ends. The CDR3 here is CASSERTSTDTQYF. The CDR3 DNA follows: TGTGCCAGCAGTGAGCGGACTAGCACAGATACGCAGTATTTT. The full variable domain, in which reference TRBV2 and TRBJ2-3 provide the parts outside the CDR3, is EPEVTQTPSHQVTQMGQEVILRCVPISNHLYFYWYRQILGQKVEFLVSFYNNEISEKSEIFDDQFSVERPDGSNFTLKIRSTKLEDSAMYFCASSERTSTDTQYFGPGTRLTVL.

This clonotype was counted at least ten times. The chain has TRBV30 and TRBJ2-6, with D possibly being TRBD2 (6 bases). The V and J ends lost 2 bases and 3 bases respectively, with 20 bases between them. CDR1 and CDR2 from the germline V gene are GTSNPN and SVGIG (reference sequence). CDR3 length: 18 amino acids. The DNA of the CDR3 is TGTGCCTGGAGTTGGTCCCTAGCGACTTACGGTGGGGCCAACGTCCTGACTTTC. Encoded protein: CAWSWSLATYGGANVLTF.

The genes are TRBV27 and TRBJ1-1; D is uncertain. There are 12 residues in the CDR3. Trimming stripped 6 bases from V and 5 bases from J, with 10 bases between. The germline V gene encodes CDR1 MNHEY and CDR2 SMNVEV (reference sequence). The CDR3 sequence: CASRTRGTEAFF. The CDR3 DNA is TGTGCCAGCAGAACACGGGGAACTGAAGCTTTCTTT.

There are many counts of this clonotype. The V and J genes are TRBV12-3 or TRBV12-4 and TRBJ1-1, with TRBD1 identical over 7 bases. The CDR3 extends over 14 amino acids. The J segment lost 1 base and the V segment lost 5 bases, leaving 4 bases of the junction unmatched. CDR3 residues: CASSVDRRNTEAFF. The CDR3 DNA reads TGTGCCAGCAGTGTGGACAGGCGGAACACTGAAGCTTTCTTT.

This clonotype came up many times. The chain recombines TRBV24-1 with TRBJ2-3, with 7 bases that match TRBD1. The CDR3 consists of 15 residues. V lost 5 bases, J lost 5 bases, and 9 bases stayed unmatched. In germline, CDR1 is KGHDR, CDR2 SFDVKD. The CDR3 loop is CATSATGDLGDTQYF. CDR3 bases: TGTGCCACCAGTGCTACAGGGGACCTCGGAGATACGCAGTATTTT.

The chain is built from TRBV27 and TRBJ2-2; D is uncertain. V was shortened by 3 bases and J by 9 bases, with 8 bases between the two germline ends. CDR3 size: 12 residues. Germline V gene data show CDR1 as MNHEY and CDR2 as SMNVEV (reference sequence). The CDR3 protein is CASSLGSRELFF. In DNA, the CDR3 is TGTGCCAGCAGTTTGGGTTCGAGGGAGCTGTTTTTT.